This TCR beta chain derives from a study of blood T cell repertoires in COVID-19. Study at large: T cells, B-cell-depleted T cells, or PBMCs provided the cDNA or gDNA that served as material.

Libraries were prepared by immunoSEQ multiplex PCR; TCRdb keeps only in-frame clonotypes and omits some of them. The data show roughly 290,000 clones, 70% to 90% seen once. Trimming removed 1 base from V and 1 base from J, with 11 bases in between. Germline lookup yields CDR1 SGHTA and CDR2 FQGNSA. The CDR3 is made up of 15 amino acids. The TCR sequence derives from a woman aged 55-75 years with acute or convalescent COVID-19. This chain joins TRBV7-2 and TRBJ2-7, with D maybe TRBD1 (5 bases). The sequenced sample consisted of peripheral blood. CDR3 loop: CASSLVRGWSYEQYF. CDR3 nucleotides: TGTGCCAGCAGCTTAGTAAGGGGATGGTCCTACGAGCAGTACTTC.